This is a list of T cell receptor beta chains from one sample in a study of blood T cell repertoires in COVID-19. Profiled with immunoSEQ multiplex PCR; TCRdb holds only in-frame clones, not every one. The data show a few hundred thousand clones, with about 83% seen just once and around 1.2% held by the top ten. Sequencing was performed on peripheral blood. The receptor source for this set is a woman aged 45-60 years with acute or convalescent COVID-19. CDR3s include the opening cysteine and the closing phenylalanine or tryptophan. A D gene is named only where the DNA matches it firmly. Rows may omit the clone size; those that give it use once, few, many or a size class.

v_call	d_call	clone_size	j_call	cdr3_nt	cdr3_aa
TRBV15	-	once	TRBJ2-2	TGTGCCACCAGCACGACAGGAAACACCGGGGAGCTGTTTTTT	CATSTTGNTGELFF
TRBV5-1	-	-	TRBJ2-2	TGCGCCAGCAGCCCCCCGTGGCAGGCGAACACCGGGGAGCTGTTTTTT	CASSPPWQANTGELFF
TRBV30	-	-	TRBJ1-5	TGTGGGTGCAGGGAAGGGTTCAATCAGCCCCAGCATTTT	CGCREGFNQPQHF
TRBV11-2	TRBD1	-	TRBJ2-3	TGTGCCAGCAGCTTAGAAGCAGGACAGGGGGGAACAGATACGCAGTATTTT	CASSLEAGQGGTDTQYF
TRBV6-2/TRBV6-3	TRBD1	few	TRBJ1-5	TGTGCCAGCAGCGAGGGCGACAGGGGGCCCACCTTT	CASSEGDRGPTF
TRBV5-1	TRBD1	-	TRBJ2-7	TGCGCCAGCAGCTTAGGGACAGGTGCTTACGAGCAGTACTTC	CASSLGTGAYEQYF
TRBV9	-	-	TRBJ1-3	TGTGCCAGCAGCGTAGCCCCCCAGGGGAGCTCTGGAAACACCATATATTTT	CASSVAPQGSSGNTIYF
TRBV30	TRBD1	-	TRBJ2-7	TGTGCCTGGAGTGAAATGGGACAGGGCACGGCCGAGCAGTACTTC	CAWSEMGQGTAEQYF
TRBV2	-	-	TRBJ1-5	TGTGCCAGCAAAGGGGAGGATCAGCCCCAGCATTTT	CASKGEDQPQHF
TRBV5-1	TRBD1	-	TRBJ1-4	TGCGCCAGCAGCTTGGGCCAGGGGGCTAGTGAAAAACTGTTTTTT	CASSLGQGASEKLFF
TRBV3-1/TRBV3-2	-	-	TRBJ1-5	TGTGCCAGCAGCCAAGGGACAGACATCGGCCAGCCCCAGCATTTT	CASSQGTDIGQPQHF
TRBV19	TRBD1	once	TRBJ1-5	TGTGCCAGTAGTATAGGCGTTGTTACAGGGGTGAATCAGCCCCAGCATTTT	CASSIGVVTGVNQPQHF
TRBV25-1	TRBD1	-	TRBJ1-1	TGTGCCAGCAGTGATAGACAGGGTCAAACTGAAGCTTTCTTT	CASSDRQGQTEAFF
TRBV28	TRBD1	few	TRBJ1-2	TGTGCCAGCAGCTGGACAGGGGCTAACTATGGCTACACCTTC	CASSWTGANYGYTF
TRBV19	-	-	TRBJ2-3	TGTGCCAGTAGTGACCTACTAAGAGCAGATACGCAGTATTTT	CASSDLLRADTQYF
TRBV16	TRBD1	-	TRBJ1-6	TGTGCCAGCAGCCACGACGACAGGGCTGGTTCACCCCTCCACTTT	CASSHDDRAGSPLHF
TRBV11-2	-	-	TRBJ1-1	TGTGCCAGCAGCTTAGGTGGGGGGGCAACTGAAGCTTTCTTT	CASSLGGGATEAFF
TRBV5-5	TRBD2	-	TRBJ2-2	TGTGCCAGCAGCTTGTACGGGGGGGACACCGGGGAGCTGTTTTTT	CASSLYGGDTGELFF
TRBV7-3	-	-	TRBJ1-2	TGTGCCAGCAGCTTAAACAGGGAAGGAATTGGCTACACCTTC	CASSLNREGIGYTF
TRBV16	-	-	TRBJ2-5	TGTGCCAGCAGCCAATTGGAGGTGGTGCAAGAGACCCAGTACTTC	CASSQLEVVQETQYF
TRBV6-5	TRBD1	-	TRBJ2-7	TGTGCCAGCAGTTATGGGGTGGGGACAGCCTCCTACGAGCAGTACTTC	CASSYGVGTASYEQYF
TRBV29-1	-	-	TRBJ1-4	TGCAGCGCGTCATTAACGACAAACCGTGGTGAAAAACTGTTTTTT	CSASLTTNRGEKLFF
TRBV10-3	-	-	TRBJ1-3	TGTGCCATCAGTGCATCAGAAGCTGGAAACACCATATATTTT	CAISASEAGNTIYF
TRBV12-5	-	-	TRBJ2-5	TGTGCTAGTGGTTCCTCGGGGGTTCAAGAGACCCAGTACTTC	CASGSSGVQETQYF
TRBV5-1	TRBD1	-	TRBJ1-1	TGCGCCAGCTTCCGGGACAGGGCGAACACTGAAGCTTTCTTT	CASFRDRANTEAFF
TRBV7-9	TRBD1	-	TRBJ2-2	TGTGCCAGCAGCCTACCGACAGGGCCCACCGGGGAGCTGTTTTTT	CASSLPTGPTGELFF
TRBV19	-	-	TRBJ1-4	TGTGCCAGCCGCCTCCAGGGTAATAGTGAAAAACTGTTTTTT	CASRLQGNSEKLFF
TRBV6-1	-	few	TRBJ2-2	TGTGCCAGCAGTGAAGAGACAGGGAACACCGGGGAGCTGTTTTTT	CASSEETGNTGELFF
TRBV14	TRBD1	-	TRBJ1-2	TGTGCCAGCAGCCAAGAGGACAGGGCCTATGGCTACACCTTC	CASSQEDRAYGYTF
TRBV7-3	TRBD2	-	TRBJ2-2	TGTGCCAGCAGCCCCCGGCTAGCGGGAGGGATCGGGGAGCTGTTTTTT	CASSPRLAGGIGELFF
TRBV2	-	-	TRBJ2-3	TGTGCCAGCAGGCCTTTTGTAGGGGGGGCAGATACGCAGTATTTT	CASRPFVGGADTQYF
TRBV7-9	-	-	TRBJ1-1	TGTGCCAGCAGCCCCCGAACGGGGGGGGTCACTGAAGCTTTCTTT	CASSPRTGGVTEAFF
TRBV6-5	-	-	TRBJ1-2	TGTGCCAGCTACAGGGTGTACGGCTACACCTTC	CASYRVYGYTF
TRBV15	-	-	TRBJ1-2	TGTGCCACCAGCAGAGTACAGGGATATGATGGCTACACCTTC	CATSRVQGYDGYTF
TRBV2	-	-	TRBJ1-5	TGTGCCAGCAGCCAAACTGGGGCGTGGCAGCCCCAGCATTTT	CASSQTGAWQPQHF
TRBV19	TRBD1	-	TRBJ2-1	TGTGCCAGTACCTCGGACAGGGACCCCTACAATGAGCAGTTCTTC	CASTSDRDPYNEQFF
TRBV18	TRBD1	few	TRBJ1-2	TGTGCCAGCTCACCACGACAGGGGGAAGGCTACACCTTC	CASSPRQGEGYTF
TRBV2	-	-	TRBJ2-5	TGTGCCAGCAGTGGTGAGGCCTCACGAGAGACCCAGTACTTC	CASSGEASRETQYF
TRBV18	TRBD1	-	TRBJ1-4	TGTGCCAGCTCACCGGTTAGACAGGGGAATGAAAAACTGTTTTTT	CASSPVRQGNEKLFF
TRBV20-1	-	-	TRBJ1-5	TGCAGTGCTAGTGCCCAGGGCGGGGGCAATCAGCCCCAGCATTTT	CSASAQGGGNQPQHF
TRBV7-2	TRBD2	-	TRBJ2-7	TGTGCCAGCAGCTTACGGAGCGGGACGCTTTACGAGCAGTACTTC	CASSLRSGTLYEQYF
TRBV24-1	-	-	TRBJ2-3	TGTGCCACCAGTGATCGGGAGACGGGCACAGATACGCAGTATTTT	CATSDRETGTDTQYF
TRBV6-6	TRBD1	-	TRBJ1-6	TGTGCCAGCAGTTACCCGGACAGGGCTACCCTCCACTTT	CASSYPDRATLHF